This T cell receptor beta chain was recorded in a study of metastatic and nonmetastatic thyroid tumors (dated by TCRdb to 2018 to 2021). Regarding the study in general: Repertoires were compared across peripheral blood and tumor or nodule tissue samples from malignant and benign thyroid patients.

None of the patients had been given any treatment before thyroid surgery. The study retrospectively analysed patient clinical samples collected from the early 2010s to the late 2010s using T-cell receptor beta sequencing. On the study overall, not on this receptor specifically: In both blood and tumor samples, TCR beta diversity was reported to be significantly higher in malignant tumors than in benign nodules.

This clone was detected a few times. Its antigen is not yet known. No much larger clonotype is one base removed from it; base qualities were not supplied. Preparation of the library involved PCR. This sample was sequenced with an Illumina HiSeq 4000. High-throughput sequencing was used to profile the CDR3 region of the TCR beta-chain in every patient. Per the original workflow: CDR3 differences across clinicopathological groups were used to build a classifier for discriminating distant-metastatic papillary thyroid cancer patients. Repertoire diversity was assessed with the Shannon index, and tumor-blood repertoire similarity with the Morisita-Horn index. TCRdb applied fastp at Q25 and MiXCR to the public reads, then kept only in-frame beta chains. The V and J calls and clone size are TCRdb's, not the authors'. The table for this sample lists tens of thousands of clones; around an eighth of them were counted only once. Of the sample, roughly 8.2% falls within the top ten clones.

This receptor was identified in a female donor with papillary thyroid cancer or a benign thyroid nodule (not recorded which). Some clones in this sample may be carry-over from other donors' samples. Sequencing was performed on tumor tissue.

In nucleotide form, the sequence is TGTGCCAGCAGCACAGGGACAGGGTGCCGAAAACTGTTTTTT. Translated, this gives CASSTGTGCRKLFF. Here the chain combines TRBV2 and TRBJ1-4; TRBD1 matches 9 bases in the middle. From cysteine to phenylalanine, the CDR3 is 14 amino acids long. This entry keeps only the CDR3 DNA: 42 bases, framed from base 1. CDR1 and CDR2 (SNHLY, FYNNEI) derive from the germline V gene. V is trimmed back by 6 bases and J by 10 bases, and the junction contains 9 bases that no gene match accounts for.